This is a list of T cell receptor beta chains from one sample in a study of metastatic and nonmetastatic thyroid tumors. MiXCR re-clonotyped the PCR reads for TCRdb. This table holds some 31,000 clones, 3.5% to 5% found once. The sequencing sample was made of blood. All receptors derive from a female donor with papillary thyroid cancer or a benign thyroid nodule (not recorded which). Some clones in this sample may be carry-over from other donors' samples. CDR3s include the opening cysteine and the closing phenylalanine or tryptophan. D genes are given only for firm matches. Size is omitted from some rows. Given values are once, few, many or a class for expanded clones.

TRBV20-1	TRBJ2-3	NA	NA	CSASKLGGTQYF	TGCAGTGCTAGCAAACTGGGAGGTACGCAGTACTTT
TRBV12-3/TRBV12-4	TRBJ1-1	few	NA	CASSQNGNNEAFF	TGTGCCAGCAGCCAAAATGGGAACAATGAAGCTTTCTTT
TRBV6-1	TRBJ1-2	few	TRBD1	CANSPVTGTGVYGDTF	TGTGCCAACAGCCCAGTAACGGGGACAGGGGTCTACGGCGACACCTTC
TRBV24-1	TRBJ2-1	NA	NA	CATQGGPEQFF	TGTGCCACTCAGGGGGGCCCAGAGCAGTTCTTC
TRBV6-2/TRBV6-3	TRBJ2-1	many	NA	CASSLTGERGNEQFF	TGTGCCAGCAGCTTAACAGGGGAGCGGGGCAATGAGCAGTTCTTC
TRBV2	TRBJ2-3	few	NA	CASGQRSTDTQYF	TGTGCCAGCGGACAGAGAAGCACAGATACGCAGTATTTT
TRBV28	TRBJ2-1	few	TRBD2	CASSPLAGLTYNEQFF	TGTGCCAGCAGTCCACTAGCGGGCCTAACCTACAATGAGCAGTTCTTC
TRBV28	TRBJ2-7	medium-sized	NA	CASRYRAYEQYF	TGTGCCAGCAGGTACAGGGCCTACGAGCAGTACTTC
TRBV6-9	TRBJ2-1	few	NA	CASSYPPIGSPKQFF	TGTGCCAGCAGCTATCCTCCGATTGGTTCACCTAAGCAGTTCTTC
TRBV2	TRBJ2-7	NA	NA	CASSAWNEQYF	TGTGCCAGCAGTGCATGGAACGAGCAGTACTTC
TRBV28	TRBJ2-7	medium-sized	TRBD2	CASSFGGRDDEQYF	TGTGCCAGCAGTTTCGGCGGGAGAGACGACGAGCAGTACTTC
TRBV28	TRBJ2-7	few	NA	CASSLWIDGPGEQYF	TGTGCCAGCAGTTTATGGATTGATGGCCCGGGAGAGCAGTACTTC
TRBV20-1	TRBJ1-5	many	NA	CSAREGGFGPQHF	TGCAGTGCTAGAGAGGGGGGTTTTGGGCCCCAGCATTTT
TRBV6-1	TRBJ2-3	many	NA	CASSYRGRTYTDTQYF	TGTGCCAGCAGTTACCGCGGGCGGACCTACACAGATACGCAGTATTTT
TRBV5-4	TRBJ2-1	many	NA	CASSRDRQVYNEQFF	TGTGCCAGCAGCCGAGACCGACAGGTATACAATGAGCAGTTCTTC
TRBV6-4	TRBJ1-1	few	NA	CASSGFGTQNTEAFF	TGTGCCAGCAGCGGATTCGGGACACAGAACACTGAAGCTTTCTTT
TRBV30	TRBJ1-1	NA	NA	CAWSRVRWDGSEAFF	TGTGCCTGGAGCCGGGTCCGGTGGGATGGTTCTGAAGCTTTCTTT
TRBV6-4	TRBJ2-2	NA	NA	CASSDFEGPGGTGELFF	TGTGCCAGCAGTGACTTCGAAGGGCCTGGGGGCACCGGGGAGCTGTTTTTT
TRBV19	TRBJ2-3	many	NA	CASSTFGGTSTDTQYF	TGTGCCAGTAGTACCTTTGGCGGAACTAGCACAGATACGCAGTATTTT
TRBV6-1	TRBJ1-2	NA	NA	CASSPDGYGHTF	TGTGCCAGCAGTCCCGACGGCTATGGCCACACCTTC
TRBV12-3/TRBV12-4	TRBJ2-4	NA	TRBD2	CASSSGEGRGIQYF	TGTGCCAGCAGCAGCGGGGAGGGTCGAGGCATTCAGTACTTC
TRBV6-4	TRBJ2-1	NA	TRBD2	CASSERAGGQNEQFF	TGTGCCAGCAGTGAAAGAGCGGGGGGGCAAAATGAGCAGTTCTTC
TRBV6-2/TRBV6-3	TRBJ1-2	NA	NA	CAVKKGRDYGYTF	TGTGCCGTTAAGAAGGGGCGGGACTATGGCTACACCTTC
TRBV4-2	TRBJ2-1	many	NA	CASRGLGSGNEQFF	TGTGCCAGCCGAGGACTCGGGTCGGGCAATGAGCAGTTCTTC
TRBV6-1	TRBJ2-1	NA	TRBD2	CASSEWAGGSYEQFF	TGTGCCAGCAGTGAATGGGCGGGGGGATCGTATGAGCAGTTCTTC
TRBV6-1	TRBJ2-3	NA	NA	CASSEDSSRNTQYF	TGTGCCAGCAGTGAGGACAGCTCTCGAAATACGCAGTATTTT
TRBV15	TRBJ1-5	few	NA	CATSRDSVRALRQTKHF	TGTGCCACCAGCAGAGATTCGGTCCGAGCCCTCAGACAGACCAAGCATTTT
TRBV7-9	TRBJ2-7	many	NA	CASSLAGRGRWYEQYF	TGTGCCAGCAGCTTAGCGGGGCGGGGTAGGTGGTACGAGCAGTACTTC
TRBV6-5	TRBJ2-7	medium-sized	NA	CASSYSSLSYEQYF	TGTGCCAGCAGTTACTCTAGCCTATCCTACGAGCAGTACTTC
TRBV6-5	TRBJ2-7	medium-sized	TRBD2	CASSYSGREGINYEQYF	TGTGCCAGCAGTTACTCCGGCCGGGAGGGAATCAACTACGAGCAGTACTTC
TRBV6-5	TRBJ2-5	NA	NA	CASSYSVGRETQYF	TGTGCCAGCAGTTACTCGGTGGGTCGCGAGACCCAGTACTTC
TRBV27	TRBJ1-2	NA	TRBD1	CASTLWSGGAGGYTF	TGTGCCAGCACTTTATGGTCAGGGGGCGCAGGGGGCTACACCTTC
TRBV18	TRBJ2-1	many	NA	CASSARTPYNEQFF	TGTGCCAGCTCAGCCAGGACCCCCTACAATGAGCAGTTCTTC
TRBV28	TRBJ2-7	medium-sized	NA	CASSGGPRTVYEQYF	TGTGCCAGCAGTGGGGGCCCTCGGACAGTTTACGAGCAGTACTTC
TRBV10-3	TRBJ2-3	NA	NA	CAVSESRPGPTDTQYF	TGTGCCGTCAGTGAGTCTCGTCCGGGGCCGACAGATACGCAGTATTTT
TRBV6-1	TRBJ1-1	many	NA	CASSPAGPNTEAFF	TGTGCCAGCAGTCCCGCAGGACCGAACACTGAAGCTTTCTTT
TRBV6-2/TRBV6-3	TRBJ2-7	few	TRBD1	CASTRMGQGSYEQYF	TGTGCCAGCACCCGAATGGGACAGGGGTCCTACGAGCAGTACTTC
TRBV28	TRBJ2-7	medium-sized	TRBD2	CASRTSGEPYEQYF	TGTGCCAGCAGGACTAGCGGGGAACCCTACGAGCAGTACTTC
TRBV28	TRBJ2-2	NA	TRBD2	CASHSPGLGLSGGTGELFF	TGTGCCTCTCACTCCCCTGGGTTGGGACTATCGGGAGGCACCGGGGAGCTGTTTTTT
TRBV6-1	TRBJ2-5	few	NA	CASSKTGYQETQYF	TGTGCCAGCAGTAAAACAGGGTATCAAGAGACCCAGTACTTC
TRBV29-1	TRBJ2-1	NA	NA	CSAEDTLHNEQFF	TGCAGCGCTGAAGACACGCTCCACAATGAGCAGTTCTTC
TRBV27	TRBJ2-2	medium-sized	TRBD1	CASRTGTGGELFF	TGTGCCAGCAGGACAGGGACGGGCGGGGAGCTGTTTTTT
TRBV27	TRBJ2-3	many	NA	CASSLSPWDTQYF	TGTGCCAGCAGTTTATCGCCGTGGGATACGCAGTATTTT
TRBV6-1	TRBJ2-3	NA	TRBD2	CASSERGGQDTQYF	TGTGCCAGCAGTGAACGGGGGGGGCAGGATACGCAGTATTTT
TRBV20-1	TRBJ2-7	few	TRBD2	CSACRTSGSGYEQYF	TGCAGTGCTTGCCGGACTAGCGGGAGCGGGTACGAGCAGTACTTC
TRBV7-9	TRBJ1-2	NA	NA	CASSTHQRGYGYTF	TGTGCCAGCAGCACCCACCAGAGGGGCTATGGCTACACCTTC
TRBV30	TRBJ2-3	many	TRBD2	CAWSPDAGRDTQYF	TGTGCCTGGAGTCCGGACGCCGGGAGGGATACGCAGTATTTT